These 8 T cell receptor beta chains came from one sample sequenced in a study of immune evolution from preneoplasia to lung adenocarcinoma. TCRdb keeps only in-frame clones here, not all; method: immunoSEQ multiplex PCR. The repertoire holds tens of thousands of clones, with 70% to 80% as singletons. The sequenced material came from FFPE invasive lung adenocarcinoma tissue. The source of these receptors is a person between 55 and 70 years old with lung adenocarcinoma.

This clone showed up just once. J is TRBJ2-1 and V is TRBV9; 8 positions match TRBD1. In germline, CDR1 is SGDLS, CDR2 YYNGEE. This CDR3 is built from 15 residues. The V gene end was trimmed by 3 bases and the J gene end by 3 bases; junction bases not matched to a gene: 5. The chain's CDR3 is CASSARTGFYNEQFF. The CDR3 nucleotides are TGTGCCAGCAGCGCCCGGACAGGGTTCTACAATGAGCAGTTCTTC. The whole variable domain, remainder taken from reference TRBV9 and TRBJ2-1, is DSGVTQTPKHLITATGQRVTLRCSPRSGDLSVYWYQQSLDQGLQFLIQYYNGEERAKGNILERFSAQQFPDLHSELNLSSLELGDSALYFCASSARTGFYNEQFFGPGTRLTVL.

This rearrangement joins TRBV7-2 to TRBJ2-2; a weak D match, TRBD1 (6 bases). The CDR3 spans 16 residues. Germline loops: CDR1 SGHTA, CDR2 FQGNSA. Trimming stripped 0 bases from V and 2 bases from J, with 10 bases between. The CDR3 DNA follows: TGTGCCAGCAGCTTAGCGCAACAGGGTAACACCGGGGAGCTGTTTTTT. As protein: CASSLAQQGNTGELFF.

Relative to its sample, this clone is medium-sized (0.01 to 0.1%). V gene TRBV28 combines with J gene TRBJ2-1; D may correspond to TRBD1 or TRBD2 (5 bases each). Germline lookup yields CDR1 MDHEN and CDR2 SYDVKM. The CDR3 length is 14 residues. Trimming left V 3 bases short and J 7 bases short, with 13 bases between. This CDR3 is CASSFLGRQNEQFF. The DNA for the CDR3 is TGTGCCAGCAGTTTCCTGGGACGGCAAAATGAGCAGTTCTTC.

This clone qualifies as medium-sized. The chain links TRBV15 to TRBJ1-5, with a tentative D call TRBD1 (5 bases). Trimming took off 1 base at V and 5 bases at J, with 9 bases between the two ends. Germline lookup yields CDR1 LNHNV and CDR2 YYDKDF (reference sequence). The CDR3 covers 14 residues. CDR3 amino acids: CATSRAGGYQPQHF. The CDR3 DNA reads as TGTGCCACCAGCAGAGCTGGGGGGTATCAGCCCCAGCATTTT.

CDR3 in DNA: TGTGCCAGCAGTCCGACCTACCCGAACACTGAAGCTTTCTTT. This sequence encodes CASSPTYPNTEAFF. The V call is TRBV28, the J call TRBJ1-1; D not certain. Deletions cut 5 bases from V and 1 base from J, with 11 bases between. Germline V gives CDR1 MDHEN, CDR2 SYDVKM. The CDR3 extends over 14 amino acids.

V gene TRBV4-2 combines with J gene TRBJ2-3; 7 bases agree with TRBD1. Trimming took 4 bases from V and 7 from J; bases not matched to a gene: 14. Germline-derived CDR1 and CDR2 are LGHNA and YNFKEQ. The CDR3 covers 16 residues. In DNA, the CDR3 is TGTGCCAGCAGCCGTGACGGACAGGCCGGACGGAATACGCAGTATTTT. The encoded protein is CASSRDGQAGRNTQYF.

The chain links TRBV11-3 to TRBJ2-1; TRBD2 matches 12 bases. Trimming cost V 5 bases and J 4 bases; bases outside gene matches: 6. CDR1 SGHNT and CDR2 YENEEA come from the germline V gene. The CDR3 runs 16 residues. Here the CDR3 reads CASSLRGTSGYNEQFF. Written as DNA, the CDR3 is TGTGCCAGCAGCCTACGGGGGACTAGCGGGTACAATGAGCAGTTCTTC.

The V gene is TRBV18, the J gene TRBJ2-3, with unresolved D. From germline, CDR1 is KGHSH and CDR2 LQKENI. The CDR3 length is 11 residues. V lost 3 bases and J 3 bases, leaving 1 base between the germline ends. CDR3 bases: TGTGCCAGCTCACCGACAGATACGCAGTATTTT. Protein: CASSPTDTQYF.